The sequence of this T cell receptor beta chain was determined in a study of PD-1 blockade in classical Hodgkin lymphoma. Noted time point: cycle 4 day 1 (C4D1), after 5 to 7 weeks of nivolumab. Every patient relapsed after autologous stem cell transplantation, and brentuximab vedotin exposure varied. Magnetic depletion of unwanted cells isolated CD4+ T cells from thawed PBMCs. Profiling relied on immunoSEQ multiplex PCR, and the TCRdb table lists in-frame clones only, not all of them. Among under 15,000 clones listed, roughly four fifths were seen once. The CDR3 contains 14 residues. V lost 6 bases to trimming and J lost 6 bases, with 17 bases between them. Germline V gene sequence: CDR1 SNHLY, CDR2 FYNNEI.

This chain connects TRBV2 to TRBJ1-2; unclear D gene. This specimen consisted of CD4+ T cells from blood, obtained before the fourth cycle of nivolumab. This receptor was taken from a human donor with classical Hodgkin lymphoma. The CDR3 loop reads CASSDSPTRHGYTF. The CDR3 region has the DNA TGTGCCAGCAGCGATTCTCCCACGCGGCATGGCTACACCTTC.